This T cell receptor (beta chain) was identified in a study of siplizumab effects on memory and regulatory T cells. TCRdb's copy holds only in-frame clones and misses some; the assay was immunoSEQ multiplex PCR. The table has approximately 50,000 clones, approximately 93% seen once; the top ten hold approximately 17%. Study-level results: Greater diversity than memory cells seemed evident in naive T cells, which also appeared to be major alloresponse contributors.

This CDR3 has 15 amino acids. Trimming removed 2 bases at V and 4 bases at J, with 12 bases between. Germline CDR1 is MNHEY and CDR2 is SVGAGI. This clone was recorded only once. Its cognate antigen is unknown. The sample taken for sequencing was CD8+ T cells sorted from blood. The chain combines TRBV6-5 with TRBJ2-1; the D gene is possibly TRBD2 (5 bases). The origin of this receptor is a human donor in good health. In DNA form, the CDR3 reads TGTGCCAGCAGTTACGGAGATCCGGGATACAATGAGCAGTTCTTC. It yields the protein CASSYGDPGYNEQFF.